This T cell receptor (beta chain) comes out of a study of CD8+CD57+ T cells in acquired aplastic anemia. V was shortened by 3 bases and J by 0 bases, with 18 bases between the two germline ends. This CDR3 is 17 amino acids long. Germline V lookup: CDR1 DFQATT, CDR2 SNEGSKA (reference sequence). The template for TCR beta VDJ and CDR3 sequence profiling was genomic DNA. One entry per CDR3 protein results from TCRdb running MiXCR on the reads. Here the sample spans 86,000 or so distinct CDR3 sequences, more than 40% being singletons. Sequences were obtained from sorted CD4+, CD8+, or CD8+CD57+ T cells (not recorded which) from PBMCs. The rearrangement links TRBV20-1 to TRBJ1-5; no definite D call. The sequence derives from a human donor in good health, serving as a control. CDR3 loop: CSASEWRSPYSNQPQHF. The CDR3 nucleotides read TGCAGTGCTAGTGAGTGGCGGTCTCCTTATAGCAATCAGCCCCAGCATTTT.